The T cell receptor beta chain under discussion was sequenced for a study of T-cell memory formation after mild COVID-19. This clonotype came up a few times. The CDR3 length is 15 residues. Germline CDR1 reads LGHNA; CDR2 reads YNFKEQ. V lost 6 bases and J 0 bases, leaving 15 bases between the germline ends. TCRdb itself ran the 5' RACE reads through MiXCR, one entry per CDR3 protein. The sample holds 450,000 or so distinct CDR3 sequences, around 20% seen once. The sequence came from an adult woman who had mild COVID-19 (a few samples of this study predate the infection). Cell type and time point are not known. The chain links TRBV4-2 to TRBJ2-7; the D gene is possibly TRBD2 (6 bases). Sequencing was carried out using PBMCs or a T cell subset sorted from them (not recorded which). The CDR3 is CASSIGRGLSYEQYF. The DNA of the CDR3 is TGTGCCAGCAGTATAGGGCGGGGACTCTCCTACGAGCAGTACTTC.